These T cell receptor beta chains were read from a single sample in a study of regulatory T cells in long-lasting Graves disease. A single record per CDR3 protein comes from TCRdb applying MiXCR to the multiplex PCR reads. Here the sample spans approximately 360,000 distinct CDR3 sequences, roughly 12% being singletons. This sample was shared with a second study, whose subject was T cells in Graves' hyperthyroidism and ophthalmopathy.

The material was peripheral blood mononuclear cells (PBMCs), obtained at new diagnosis, from a patient treated with antithyroid drugs. The receptors shown here come from a woman younger than 35 with Graves disease. CDR3s include the opening cysteine and the closing phenylalanine or tryptophan. Each record gives: clone size, J gene, V gene, D gene, CDR3 protein, CDR3 DNA. A D gene is named only where the DNA matches it firmly. Clone size is given for some rows only: seen once, a few or many times, or a class if the clone is expanded.

size: many; J: TRBJ1-2; V: TRBV14; D: .; CDR3: CASRAAGTPKVYTF; DNA: TGTGCCAGCAGGGCCGCCGGGACCCCGAAGGTCTACACCTTC
size: few; J: TRBJ1-2; V: TRBV6-5; D: .; CDR3: CASSYPRGGGNYGYTF; DNA: TGTGCCAGCAGTTACCCCCGGGGGGGAGGTAACTATGGCTACACCTTC
size: few; J: TRBJ1-2; V: TRBV18; D: .; CDR3: CASSPRGPMGGYTF; DNA: TGTGCCAGCTCACCGCGGGGCCCCATGGGGGGCTACACCTTC
size: many; J: TRBJ1-2; V: TRBV12-3/TRBV12-4; D: .; CDR3: CASRNLGPPNYGYTF; DNA: TGTGCCAGCAGGAACCTGGGACCGCCTAACTATGGCTACACCTTC
size: many; J: TRBJ2-3; V: TRBV18; D: .; CDR3: CASSPGSSGWLSTDTQYF; DNA: TGTGCCAGCTCACCAGGATCCTCGGGTTGGTTGAGCACAGATACGCAGTATTTT
size: many; J: TRBJ2-5; V: TRBV6-5; D: .; CDR3: CASSYYPSVRETQYF; DNA: TGTGCCAGCAGTTACTACCCCTCGGTGAGAGAGACCCAGTACTTC
size: many; J: TRBJ1-1; V: TRBV12-3/TRBV12-4; D: .; CDR3: CASSSRAQPNTEAFF; DNA: TGTGCCAGCAGTTCACGAGCCCAGCCGAACACTGAAGCTTTCTTT
size: many; J: TRBJ1-5; V: TRBV19; D: TRBD1; CDR3: CASRTRGGQGTPWGDQPQHF; DNA: TGTGCCAGCAGGACCAGGGGCGGACAGGGAACCCCCTGGGGGGATCAGCCCCAGCATTTT
size: many; J: TRBJ1-6; V: TRBV28; D: .; CDR3: CASKTELNSPLHF; DNA: TGTGCCAGCAAAACAGAACTGAATTCACCCCTCCACTTT
size: .; J: TRBJ2-2; V: TRBV20-1; D: .; CDR3: CNAQSYANTGELFF; DNA: TGCAATGCCCAATCGTACGCGAACACCGGGGAGCTGTTTTTT
size: .; J: TRBJ1-1; V: TRBV2; D: TRBD1; CDR3: CASNRGPNTEAFF; DNA: TGTGCCTCAAACAGGGGACCGAACACTGAAGCTTTCTTT
size: many; J: TRBJ2-2; V: TRBV5-6; D: .; CDR3: CASSLGPYAGDPDTGELFF; DNA: TGTGCCAGCAGCTTGGGCCCCTACGCAGGGGATCCGGACACCGGGGAGCTGTTTTTT
size: many; J: TRBJ2-3; V: TRBV12-3/TRBV12-4; D: .; CDR3: CASSLSMREHTQYF; DNA: TGTGCCAGCAGCCTTTCTATGAGGGAGCATACGCAGTATTTT
size: few; J: TRBJ2-2; V: TRBV2; D: .; CDR3: CASSLSGGELFF; DNA: TGTGCCAGCAGCCTATCCGGTGGGGAGCTGTTTTTT
size: .; J: TRBJ2-5; V: TRBV18; D: .; CDR3: CASSPPERETQYF; DNA: TGTGCCAGCTCACCACCCGAAAGAGAGACCCAGTACTTC
size: many; J: TRBJ2-7; V: TRBV28; D: .; CDR3: CASRKHTGGQYF; DNA: TGTGCCAGCAGAAAGCATACAGGCGGGCAGTACTTC
size: many; J: TRBJ1-2; V: TRBV12-3/TRBV12-4; D: .; CDR3: CASTLSWARNGYTF; DNA: TGTGCCAGCACCCTATCTTGGGCTCGGAATGGCTACACCTTC
size: .; J: TRBJ2-7; V: TRBV12-3/TRBV12-4; D: .; CDR3: CASRAGPYEQYF; DNA: TGTGCCAGTAGGGCAGGGCCCTACGAGCAGTACTTC
size: many; J: TRBJ2-3; V: TRBV12-3/TRBV12-4; D: .; CDR3: CASSLHVKTDTQYF; DNA: TGTGCCAGCAGTTTGCATGTTAAAACAGATACGCAGTATTTT
size: many; J: TRBJ1-3; V: TRBV28; D: TRBD1; CDR3: CASSSRQGEYF; DNA: TGTGCCAGCAGCTCTAGACAGGGGGAATATTTT
size: many; J: TRBJ1-3; V: TRBV6-1; D: .; CDR3: CASLQGLIGNTIYF; DNA: TGTGCCAGCTTGCAGGGTTTAATTGGAAACACCATATATTTT
size: .; J: TRBJ2-3; V: TRBV19; D: .; CDR3: CASPPTASTDTQYF; DNA: TGTGCCAGTCCACCCACGGCTAGCACAGATACGCAGTATTTT
size: many; J: TRBJ2-1; V: TRBV7-9; D: TRBD2; CDR3: CASSSSGRAGNEQFF; DNA: TGTGCCAGCAGTTCCAGCGGGAGGGCCGGCAATGAGCAGTTCTTC
size: many; J: TRBJ2-1; V: TRBV30; D: .; CDR3: CAWSVLGEQFF; DNA: TGTGCCTGGAGTGTGTTAGGTGAGCAGTTCTTC
size: few; J: TRBJ2-5; V: TRBV7-2; D: TRBD2; CDR3: CASSLVGGTSGSRRETQYF; DNA: TGTGCCAGCAGCTTAGTGGGGGGGACTAGCGGGAGTAGGCGAGAGACCCAGTACTTC
size: many; J: TRBJ2-1; V: TRBV20-1; D: .; CDR3: CSARDSRPGILNEQFF; DNA: TGCAGTGCTAGAGATTCTCGTCCTGGGATACTCAATGAGCAGTTCTTC
size: .; J: TRBJ1-2; V: TRBV20-1; D: .; CDR3: CSATSGVDYGYTF; DNA: TGCAGTGCTACTTCAGGGGTGGACTATGGCTACACCTTC
size: few; J: TRBJ1-2; V: TRBV3-1; D: .; CDR3: CASSQSRYGYTF; DNA: TGTGCCAGCAGCCAATCCCGCTATGGCTACACCTTC
size: many; J: TRBJ1-2; V: TRBV28; D: TRBD1; CDR3: CASSFPLLSTGAVGYTF; DNA: TGTGCCAGCAGTTTCCCCCTCTTATCGACAGGGGCAGTCGGCTACACCTTC
size: many; J: TRBJ2-2; V: TRBV27; D: .; CDR3: CASSLYPSTGELFF; DNA: TGTGCCAGCAGTTTATATCCGTCGACCGGGGAGCTGTTTTTT
size: .; J: TRBJ1-3; V: TRBV29-1; D: TRBD1; CDR3: CSVRSPGAGGKMAIYF; DNA: TGCAGCGTGCGAAGTCCAGGGGCAGGGGGCAAGATGGCCATATATTTT
size: many; J: TRBJ2-1; V: TRBV18; D: TRBD2; CDR3: CASSPGGRQFF; DNA: TGTGCCAGCTCCCCGGGGGGTAGACAGTTCTTC
size: .; J: TRBJ2-3; V: TRBV20-1; D: TRBD2; CDR3: CSASGGLAASSTDTQYF; DNA: TGCAGTGCTAGCGGGGGACTAGCGGCTTCCAGCACAGATACGCAGTATTTT
size: .; J: TRBJ1-2; V: TRBV27; D: .; CDR3: CATLRNLHGNYGYTF; DNA: TGTGCCACCCTCCGGAACTTACACGGAAACTATGGCTACACCTTC
size: many; J: TRBJ2-3; V: TRBV20-1; D: .; CDR3: CSAGTSTDTQYF; DNA: TGCAGTGCCGGGACTAGCACAGATACGCAGTATTTT
size: .; J: TRBJ1-2; V: TRBV29-1; D: .; CDR3: CSVAEMGLRGYTF; DNA: TGCAGCGTTGCGGAGATGGGGCTCCGAGGCTACACCTTC